The 23 T cell receptor beta chains given below trace back to one sample, sequenced in a study of T cells in localized non-small cell lung cancer. Here immunoSEQ multiplex PCR was the method, and the copy in TCRdb shows in-frame clones only, minus some. The sample has roughly 15,000 clones, approximately 84% seen once. This material consisted of peripheral blood, taken before any cancer treatment. The receptors derive from a male donor at least 60 years old with stage I lung adenocarcinoma.

This clone appeared a few times. This chain joins TRBV19 and TRBJ1-6, with D hard to call. CDR1 is LNHDA and CDR2 is SQIVND in the germline V gene (reference sequence). V was clipped by 5 bases and J by 7 bases, with 6 bases between them. CDR3 length: 12 amino acids. This chain's CDR3 is CASSWTNSPLHF. For the CDR3, the DNA is TGTGCCAGTAGTTGGACCAATTCACCCCTCCACTTT.

The chain couples TRBV18 to TRBJ2-2; D is uncertain. The V and J ends lost 3 bases and 0 bases respectively, with 5 bases between them. From germline, CDR1 is KGHSH and CDR2 LQKENI. The CDR3 extends over 14 amino acids. The CDR3 coding sequence is TGTGCCAGCTCACCGGTCGCGAACACCGGGGAGCTGTTTTTT. Protein product: CASSPVANTGELFF.

This clone was observed a single time. The chain uses TRBV27 and TRBJ2-2, with TRBD1 matching over 7 bases. The germline CDR1 and CDR2 sequences are MNHEY and SMNVEV (reference sequence). The CDR3 length is 14 residues. J was trimmed by 3 bases and V by 7 bases; bases with no gene match: 5. CDR3 in amino acids: CASTPGQYTGELFF. CDR3 bases: TGTGCCAGCACTCCGGGACAGTACACCGGGGAGCTGTTTTTT.

The CDR3 DNA follows: TGTGCCAGCAGCTCCGAGGCCTTCAATCAGCCCCAGCATTTT. It encodes CASSSEAFNQPQHF. The V and J genes are TRBV7-8 and TRBJ1-5; no reliable D call. With 4 bases removed from V and 3 bases from J, the gap between germline ends came to 10 bases. The CDR3 covers 14 residues. The germline V gene encodes CDR1 SGHVS and CDR2 FQNEAQ.

V usage is TRBV6-5 and J usage is TRBJ2-7; D gene unclear. This CDR3 spans 15 amino acids. The V gene lost 0 bases and the J gene lost 2 bases, with 11 bases spanning the gap. Germline assignment: CDR1 MNHEY and CDR2 SVGAGI. The CDR3 DNA follows: TGTGCCAGCAGTTACTCTCGGGTAGGCACCTACGAGCAGTACTTC. Protein sequence: CASSYSRVGTYEQYF.

This chain connects TRBV4-3 to TRBJ1-4; possibly TRBD1 for D (5 bases). Trimming shortened V by 4 bases and J by 8 bases, and 17 bases separated the two germline ends. The V gene's germline CDR1 is LGHNA and CDR2 YSLEER. The CDR3 is 15 amino acids. CDR3 region: CASSLTGRADEKLFF. Written as DNA, the CDR3 is TGCGCCAGCAGCCTTACAGGACGGGCTGACGAAAAACTGTTTTTT.

This clone was counted between two and nine times. The chain has TRBV18 and TRBJ1-2; TRBD1 agrees at 8 bases. CDR1 is KGHSH and CDR2 is LQKENI in the germline V gene. This CDR3 region has 13 residues. V trimming: 5 bases; J trimming: 8 bases; junction bases outside the gene matches: 7. The CDR3 loop reads CASSSGTGGGYTF. The CDR3 coding sequence is TGTGCCAGCTCATCGGGGACAGGTGGCGGCTACACCTTC.

The rearrangement links TRBV7-2 to TRBJ2-5, with 7 nucleotides matching TRBD2. The CDR3 contains 15 residues. Germline values: CDR1 SGHTA, CDR2 FQGNSA. With 1 base clipped from V and 3 bases from J, the junction kept 5 bases outside the gene matches. The CDR3 here is CASSLVTSDKETQYF. DNA for the CDR3: TGTGCCAGCAGCTTAGTAACTAGCGATAAAGAGACCCAGTACTTC. The whole variable domain, filled in from reference TRBV7-2 and TRBJ2-5, reads GAGVSQSPSNKVTEKGKDVELRCDPISGHTALYWYRQSLGQGLEFLIYFQGNSAPDKSGLPSDRFSAERTGGSVSTLTIQRTQQEDSAVYLCASSLVTSDKETQYFGPGTRLLVL.

The rearrangement joins TRBV5-5 to TRBJ1-1; D gene uncertain. The CDR3 covers 16 residues. Trimming cost V 0 bases and J 4 bases, with 16 bases left between them. CDR1 SGHKS and CDR2 YYEKEE come from the germline V gene (reference sequence). The CDR3: CASSLGAGDLGTEAFF. The CDR3 DNA reads TGTGCCAGCAGCTTGGGGGCCGGGGATTTGGGCACTGAAGCTTTCTTT.

Regarding this clone: An end of the junction differs from the germline gene, which may be a read error. The chain joins TRBV5-3 to TRBJ2-7, with 7 bases aligning to TRBD1. TRBV5-3 belongs to the ORF category, with a function that is uncertain. The CDR3 has 14 amino acids. The CDR3 DNA reads as TGTGCCAGCAGCTTTGCCGGGACAGACTACGAGCAGTACTTC. Its translation: CASSFAGTDYEQYF.

The V and J genes are TRBV2 and TRBJ2-5; 7 bases are shared with TRBD1. CDR1 is SNHLY and CDR2 is FYNNEI in the germline V gene. This CDR3 contains 14 residues. Unmatched junction bases numbered 6, after V lost 4 bases and J lost 4 bases. The CDR3, as DNA: TGTGCCAGCAGTGTGCAGGGGGAAGTAGAGACCCAGTACTTC. Its protein product is CASSVQGEVETQYF.

V gene TRBV6-5 combines with J gene TRBJ1-1, with D tentatively TRBD1 (6 bases). V lost 5 bases and J lost 4, with 14 bases in between. Germline-derived CDR1 and CDR2 are MNHEY and SVGAGI. The length of the CDR3 is 14 residues. The CDR3 sequence: CASSSTGYGTEAFF. Written as DNA, the CDR3 is TGTGCCAGCAGTAGCACAGGGTACGGCACTGAAGCTTTCTTT.

CDR3 DNA sequence: TGTGCCAGTAGTCAAGGGGTTTTAAACTATGGCTACACCTTC. Protein sequence: CASSQGVLNYGYTF. The V gene is TRBV19, the J gene TRBJ1-2, with D perhaps matching TRBD1 (5 bases). The CDR3 is 14 residues long. V was pared by 5 bases and J by 2 bases, with 12 bases between. CDR1 and CDR2 (germline): LNHDA, SQIVND (reference sequence).

The V and J genes are TRBV28 and TRBJ1-1, with D unclear. Between the trimmed V and J ends, which lost 6 bases and 3 bases, there was a span of 14 bases. CDR1 and CDR2 from the germline V gene are MDHEN and SYDVKM. The CDR3 has 14 residues. The CDR3 bases are TGTGCCAGCAGCGCCATAGGCAGCTACACTGAAGCTTTCTTT. The encoded protein is CASSAIGSYTEAFF.

This clone was recorded a few times. The V call is TRBV6-6, the J call TRBJ2-3; TRBD2 matches 7 bases. The CDR3 spans 15 residues. J gave up 8 bases and V 6 bases, and 14 bases lay outside the gene matches. From germline, CDR1 is MNHNY and CDR2 SVGAGI (reference sequence). CDR3 nucleotides: TGTGCCAGCAGGGCCCGGCGGGACTTAGCGGGTACGCAGTATTTT. Translating it yields CASRARRDLAGTQYF.

The chain recombines TRBV4-1 with TRBJ2-3; 11 positions match TRBD2. Germline V gives CDR1 MGHRA, CDR2 YSYEKL. CDR3 length: 15 residues. V was clipped by 3 bases and J by 3 bases; unmatched bases: 2. This CDR3 is CASSQGLAETDTQYF. In DNA, the CDR3 is TGCGCCAGCAGCCAGGGACTAGCGGAGACAGATACGCAGTATTTT.

This chain links TRBV5-1 with TRBJ2-2; D gene uncertain. This CDR3 region has 12 residues. V lost 5 bases, J lost 7 bases, and 9 bases lay in between. Germline V lookup: CDR1 SGHRS, CDR2 YFSETQ. The CDR3 DNA reads TGCGCCAGCAGTTTAGAAAACGGGGAGCTGTTTTTT. It yields the protein CASSLENGELFF.

This clone is a singleton in its sample. The V gene is TRBV7-2, the J gene TRBJ2-7; 8 bases map to TRBD1. The CDR3 runs to 14 residues. V was clipped by 3 bases and J by 2 bases; unmatched bases: 3. Germline lookup yields CDR1 SGHTA and CDR2 FQGNSA. The CDR3 region has the DNA TGTGCCAGCAGCTTGGGACAGGCCACCTACGAGCAGTACTTC. This gives the protein CASSLGQATYEQYF. The full variable domain, completed using reference TRBV7-2 and TRBJ2-7, is GAGVSQSPSNKVTEKGKDVELRCDPISGHTALYWYRQSLGQGLEFLIYFQGNSAPDKSGLPSDRFSAERTGGSVSTLTIQRTQQEDSAVYLCASSLGQATYEQYFGPGTRLTVT.

V gene TRBV30 combines with J gene TRBJ1-5; D possibly corresponds to TRBD1 (5 bases). There are 13 residues in the CDR3. V was trimmed by 7 bases and J by 0 bases, leaving 10 bases between them. The germline V gene has CDR1 GTSNPN and CDR2 SVGIG (reference sequence). CDR3 protein: CASSGGSNQPQHF. The CDR3 coding sequence is TGTGCCTCCTCTGGGGGTAGCAATCAGCCCCAGCATTTT.

This chain joins TRBV4-2 and TRBJ2-1; possibly TRBD2 for D (6 bases). Trimming cost V 1 base and J 0 bases, with 10 bases left between them. The CDR3 consists of 16 residues. Germline CDR1 reads LGHNA; CDR2 reads YNFKEQ. The CDR3 nucleotides are TGTGCCAGCAGCCAAGGGGACGGGAGCTCCTACAATGAGCAGTTCTTC. It codes for CASSQGDGSSYNEQFF.

This clone was recorded once. The chain is built from TRBV28 and TRBJ2-5; 8 bases are shared with TRBD2. Germline lookup yields CDR1 MDHEN and CDR2 SYDVKM. The CDR3 is 15 residues long. The trim removed 8 bases at V and 2 bases at J, leaving 10 bases unmatched. The CDR3 nucleotides read TGTGCCAGCGGATCAAGGGGCGGGAGGCAAGAGACCCAGTACTTC. It is translated as CASGSRGGRQETQYF.

The chain joins TRBV18 to TRBJ2-3, with TRBD1 matching over 11 bases. The CDR3 is made up of 16 amino acids. The V segment lost 5 bases and the J segment 4 bases; nucleotides outside the gene matches: 8. Germline V gene lookup returns CDR1 KGHSH and CDR2 LQKENI. This CDR3 is CASSLRTGGFSDTQYF. DNA of the CDR3: TGTGCCAGCTCATTGCGGACAGGGGGCTTTTCAGATACGCAGTATTTT.

V usage is TRBV6-5 and J usage is TRBJ2-7; D gene ambiguous. The CDR3 totals 13 residues. V lost 2 bases to trimming and J lost 7 bases, with 12 bases between them. Germline values: CDR1 MNHEY, CDR2 SVGAGI. The CDR3 is CASSYDSLLEQYF. CDR3 coding DNA: TGTGCCAGCAGTTACGATTCCCTTCTTGAGCAGTACTTC.